A single sample is the source of the 27 T cell receptor beta chains below, sequenced in a study of cytomegalovirus exposure and HLA in healthy donors. A multiplex PCR was run with 60 Vbeta primers and 13 Jbeta primers. Assay: immunoSEQ multiplex PCR; the TCRdb copy retains only in-frame clones and omits some. The repertoire includes more than 85,000 clones, roughly three quarters of them detected once, and roughly 3.2% sits in the top ten. Input material: PBMCs. Receptor source: a man under 40 in good health and CMV-seronegative.

The chain combines TRBV6-1 with TRBJ2-7; D is possibly TRBD2 (6 bases). CDR3 length equals 15 residues. V shed 1 base and J shed 8 bases, with 18 bases lying between them. Germline lookup yields CDR1 MNHNS and CDR2 SASEGT. The CDR3 spells CASSEVLGGSNKQYF. DNA of the CDR3: TGTGCCAGCAGTGAAGTGCTCGGGGGAAGCAATAAGCAGTACTTC.

This clone was counted a few times. The CDR3 sequence: CASSHSGSLTYEQYF. In DNA form, the CDR3 reads TGTGCCAGCAGCCATAGCGGGAGCTTAACCTACGAGCAGTACTTC. The chain carries TRBV7-2 and TRBJ2-7; 9 nucleotides line up with TRBD2. The length of the CDR3 is 15 residues. The germline gives CDR1 SGHTA, CDR2 FQGNSA. J lost 2 bases, V lost 5 bases, and 7 bases had no gene match.

This sequence joins TRBV2 and TRBJ1-1; D is uncertain. Germline V gene lookup returns CDR1 SNHLY and CDR2 FYNNEI. The CDR3 length is 12 residues. Trimming stripped 6 bases from V and 1 base from J, with 6 bases between. CDR3 nucleotide sequence: TGTGCCAGCAGGGAGGCGAACACTGAAGCTTTCTTT. This gives the protein CASREANTEAFF.

This sequence joins TRBV19 and TRBJ1-3; tentative D call: TRBD1 (5 bases). Trimming removed 6 bases at V and 3 bases at J, with 9 bases between. Germline lookup yields CDR1 LNHDA and CDR2 SQIVND (reference sequence). The CDR3 is 13 residues long. This chain's CDR3 is CASRDNLGNTIYF. CDR3 DNA sequence: TGTGCCAGTAGGGACAATCTTGGAAACACCATATATTTT.

This clone turned up a few times. This chain links TRBV7-9 with TRBJ2-6; possibly TRBD1 for D (5 bases). Trimming stripped 9 bases from V and 1 base from J, with 16 bases between. Per the germline V gene, CDR1 is SEHNR and CDR2 is FQNEAQ (reference sequence). This CDR3 region has 16 residues. CDR3 coding DNA: TGTGCCAGGGAAGGGGTCACCTCTTCTGGGGCCAACGTCCTGACTTTC. This codes for CAREGVTSSGANVLTF.

The sample holds a few counts of this clone. The CDR3 spells CASSRSGTANYGYTF. CDR3 nucleotide sequence: TGTGCCAGCAGCCGTTCCGGAACAGCTAACTATGGCTACACCTTC. J is TRBJ1-2 and V is TRBV7-2, with D unclear. V lost 5 bases to trimming and J lost 0 bases, with 13 bases between them. CDR3 length: 15 amino acids. Germline CDR1 and CDR2: SGHTA and FQGNSA.

Note on this clone: This sample also contains other DNA sequences that code for the same CDR3. V usage is TRBV19 and J usage is TRBJ1-4; unclear D gene. Germline V gives CDR1 LNHDA, CDR2 SQIVND (reference sequence). Deletions cut 3 bases from V and 8 bases from J, with 16 bases between. CDR3 length: 15 residues. The CDR3 nucleotides read TGTGCCAGTAGTATGACCGGCCCCTCGGGAGAAAAACTGTTTTTT. This translates into CASSMTGPSGEKLFF.

The chain employs TRBV4-1 and TRBJ1-5; tentative D call: TRBD1 (5 bases). V was trimmed by 4 bases and J by 3 bases, leaving 13 bases between them. The CDR3 is 15 residues long. Germline CDR1 reads MGHRA; CDR2 reads YSYEKL. The CDR3 region has the DNA TGCGCCAGCAGCCTGCAGGGCCAAATCAATCAGCCCCAGCATTTT. It yields the protein CASSLQGQINQPQHF.

The chain combines TRBV19 with TRBJ2-2; 8 bases are a match to TRBD1. The CDR3 covers 17 residues. V lost 5 bases and J lost 7; bases outside the gene matches: 15. Germline-derived CDR1 and CDR2 are LNHDA and SQIVND (reference sequence). In DNA, the CDR3 is TGTGCCAGTAGTGGAGGACAGGGAACGGGGCGGAACGGGGAGCTGTTTTTT. Translated, it gives CASSGGQGTGRNGELFF.

V gene TRBV28 combines with J gene TRBJ1-5, with D unclear. Germline V lookup: CDR1 MDHEN, CDR2 SYDVKM. The CDR3 covers 13 residues. The germline V and J ends were trimmed by 3 bases and 3 bases, with 6 bases remaining between them. Written as DNA, the CDR3 is TGTGCCAGCAGTTTCGGGTTCAATCAGCCCCAGCATTTT. It is translated as CASSFGFNQPQHF.

This clone has just a few counts. This chain uses TRBV5-1 with TRBJ2-2; possibly TRBD2 for D (6 bases). Germline loops: CDR1 SGHRS, CDR2 YFSETQ. CDR3 length: 15 amino acids. The V and J ends lost 10 bases and 4 bases respectively, with 20 bases between them. In DNA form, the CDR3 reads TGCGCCTCGGCGGCCGGGGGAGGTACCACCGGGGAGCTGTTTTTT. Amino acid sequence: CASAAGGGTTGELFF.

V gene TRBV4-2 combines with J gene TRBJ2-5; perhaps TRBD2 as D (6 bases). V was pared by 0 bases and J by 4 bases, with 15 bases between. CDR3 length equals 16 residues. Germline V gene data show CDR1 as LGHNA and CDR2 as YNFKEQ. For the CDR3, the DNA is TGTGCCAGCAGCCAAGATGGGGACTCCTCGGCAGAGACCCAGTACTTC. It translates to CASSQDGDSSAETQYF.

The rearrangement links TRBV7-2 to TRBJ2-1; perhaps TRBD1 as D (7 bases). Between the trimmed V and J ends, which lost 2 bases and 6 bases, there was a span of 14 bases. The CDR3 has 15 residues. Per germline, CDR1 SGHTA and CDR2 FQGNSA. The CDR3 loop is CASSLSPGGSNEQFF. CDR3 nucleotide sequence: TGTGCCAGCAGCTTATCCCCAGGGGGGTCCAATGAGCAGTTCTTC.

The rearrangement links TRBV4-3 to TRBJ2-7; 10 positions agree with TRBD2. The V segment lost 0 bases and the J segment 3 bases; nucleotides outside the gene matches: 14. The CDR3 contains 19 residues. Germline CDR1 is LGHNA and CDR2 is YSLEER. CDR3 protein: CASSQDTSGTTKYVYEQYF. Here the CDR3 DNA reads TGCGCCAGCAGCCAAGATACTAGCGGGACGACCAAGTATGTCTACGAGCAGTACTTC.

Only a few counts were recorded for this clone. The V and J genes are TRBV4-2 and TRBJ1-2, with 8 bases lining up with TRBD1. The CDR3 extends over 16 amino acids. Germline lookup yields CDR1 LGHNA and CDR2 YNFKEQ. The junction had 5 bases not matched to a gene; V was cut back by 0 bases and J by 2 bases. The CDR3 region has the DNA TGTGCCAGCAGCCAAGATCCCGGACAGGGAAACTATGGCTACACCTTC. Protein product: CASSQDPGQGNYGYTF.

This rearrangement joins TRBV4-3 to TRBJ1-5, with a weak D call TRBD1 (5 bases). Looked up from germline, CDR1 is LGHNA and CDR2 is YSLEER. This CDR3 spans 13 amino acids. Trimming removed 4 bases from V and 7 bases from J, with 11 bases in between. Here the CDR3 reads CASSRGGNQPQHF. The DNA for the CDR3 is TGCGCCAGCAGCCGGGGGGGAAACCAGCCCCAGCATTTT.

V and J are TRBV4-2 and TRBJ2-3, with TRBD2 identical over 8 bases. V trimming: 0 bases; J trimming: 8 bases; junction bases outside the gene matches: 13. Germline V gene lookup returns CDR1 LGHNA and CDR2 YNFKEQ. The CDR3 runs 17 residues. In DNA, the CDR3 is TGTGCCAGCAGCCAAGAGGGGACGGGAGGGCCACTGGGTACGCAGTATTTT. Protein: CASSQEGTGGPLGTQYF.

V is TRBV9 and J is TRBJ2-3; 11 bases are a match to TRBD2. This CDR3 spans 18 amino acids. CDR1 is SGDLS and CDR2 is YYNGEE in the germline V gene. V dropped 0 bases and J dropped 4; count of bases not matched to a gene: 10. CDR3 in DNA: TGTGCCAGCAGCGTAGAGACTCCTAGCGGGAGGTGGGCAGATACGCAGTATTTT. Protein: CASSVETPSGRWADTQYF.

This clone appeared a few times. The chain couples TRBV30 to TRBJ1-2; D not resolved. Per the germline V gene, CDR1 is GTSNPN and CDR2 is SVGIG (reference sequence). V was pared by 4 bases and J by 2 bases, with 20 bases between. This CDR3 has 16 amino acids. CDR3 protein: CAWNQGGRRPNYGYTF. In nucleotides, the CDR3 is TGTGCCTGGAATCAAGGAGGGCGAAGGCCGAACTATGGCTACACCTTC.

The chain recombines TRBV9 with TRBJ1-2; possibly TRBD1 for D (6 bases). This CDR3 region has 15 residues. The germline V gene encodes CDR1 SGDLS and CDR2 YYNGEE. V was clipped by 0 bases and J by 3 bases, with 12 bases between them. CDR3 protein: CASSVGQGLYYGYTF. The CDR3, as DNA: TGTGCCAGCAGCGTAGGGCAGGGGCTCTACTATGGCTACACCTTC.

J is TRBJ2-5 and V is TRBV28, with 8 bases that match TRBD1. The J call is uncertain, as TRBJ2-7 better fits the DNA end. Germline CDR1 is MDHEN and CDR2 is SYDVKM. The CDR3 spans 14 residues. CDR3: CASSFPDRANEQYF. The CDR3 DNA reads TGTGCCAGCAGTTTTCCGGACAGGGCTAACGAGCAGTACTTC.

The chain combines TRBV7-2 with TRBJ2-2; D is possibly TRBD2 (6 bases). This CDR3 has 15 residues. V dropped 5 bases and J dropped 4 bases, with 14 bases sitting between them. Germline V lookup: CDR1 SGHTA, CDR2 FQGNSA. CDR3 sequence reads: CASSARLVGTGELFF. The DNA for the CDR3 is TGTGCCAGCAGCGCCCGACTAGTAGGCACCGGGGAGCTGTTTTTT.

The chain carries TRBV7-2 and TRBJ2-7; no clear D gene. V shed 2 bases and J shed 2 bases, with 4 bases lying between them. CDR1 and CDR2 from the germline V gene are SGHTA and FQGNSA. The CDR3 sequence is 12 residues long. DNA of the CDR3: TGTGCCAGCAGCTTAACTACCTACGAGCAGTACTTC. It translates to CASSLTTYEQYF. Full variable domain (remainder filled in from reference TRBV7-2 and TRBJ2-7): GAGVSQSPSNKVTEKGKDVELRCDPISGHTALYWYRQSLGQGLEFLIYFQGNSAPDKSGLPSDRFSAERTGGSVSTLTIQRTQQEDSAVYLCASSLTTYEQYFGPGTRLTVT.

As regards this clone: Germline and junction disagree at one end, which may indicate a read error. V gene TRBV6-5 combines with J gene TRBJ2-5, with a possible D match to TRBD1 (7 bases). The CDR3 consists of 15 residues. Per germline, CDR1 MNHEY and CDR2 SVGAGI. This CDR3 is CASSAGQPIQGTQYF. The CDR3 DNA reads as TGTGCCAGCAGTGCGGGACAGCCCATCCAAGGGACCCAGTACTTC.

The genes are TRBV2 and TRBJ1-1, with D hard to call. Germline CDR1 SNHLY, CDR2 FYNNEI. There are 13 residues in the CDR3. V lost 10 bases, J lost 0 bases, and 12 bases lay in between. This CDR3 is CATEASLNTEAFF. The CDR3 region has the DNA TGTGCCACAGAGGCCTCCTTGAACACTGAAGCTTTCTTT.

The J gene is TRBJ2-1, the V gene TRBV6-1; 12 bases match TRBD2. The CDR3 has 15 amino acids. Germline loops: CDR1 MNHNS, CDR2 SASEGT. The V gene end was trimmed by 5 bases and the J gene end by 9 bases; junction bases not matched to a gene: 8. This CDR3 reads CASSPLAGGKSEQFF. CDR3 nucleotide sequence: TGTGCCAGCAGTCCTCTAGCGGGAGGGAAATCTGAGCAGTTCTTC.

The chain has TRBV13 and TRBJ1-4; TRBD1 matches at 8 bases. The ends lost 5 bases at V and 8 bases at J; junction bases unmatched: 7. The CDR3 runs 14 residues. Germline assignment: CDR1 PRHDT and CDR2 FYEKMQ (reference sequence). In DNA form, the CDR3 reads TGTGCCAGCAGCCTCAGGACAGGGACGGAAAAACTGTTTTTT. It encodes CASSLRTGTEKLFF. The full variable domain, with the rest looked up from reference TRBV13 and TRBJ1-4, is AAGVIQSPRHLIKEKRETATLKCYPIPRHDTVYWYQQGPGQDPQFLISFYEKMQSDKGSIPDRFSAQQFSDYHSELNMSSLELGDSALYFCASSLRTGTEKLFFGSGTQLSVL.